This passage covers 20 T cell receptor beta chains from one sample sequenced in a study of shared T cell receptors in the human thymus. This table comes from immunoSEQ multiplex PCR, and its TCRdb copy is limited to in-frame clones, with some not included. This sample carries approximately 660,000 clones, around nine tenths of them seen once, and the ten largest clones take about 0.01%. The data were also submitted as part of a second study, on human thymus T cells.

The sequenced sample consisted of thymocytes. The receptors come from a boy younger than two with a congenital heart defect.

The V and J genes are TRBV9 and TRBJ2-1; D perhaps matches TRBD2 (5 bases). The CDR3 runs to 17 residues. The germline V and J ends were trimmed by 0 bases and 1 base, with 14 bases remaining between them. The germline CDR1 and CDR2 sequences are SGDLS and YYNGEE. CDR3 sequence (DNA): TGTGCCAGCAGCGTAGCGGGTAGCGACCGGTCCTACAATGAGCAGTTCTTC. Amino acid sequence: CASSVAGSDRSYNEQFF.

V is TRBV27 and J is TRBJ2-2; D not resolved. Germline assignment: CDR1 MNHEY and CDR2 SMNVEV (reference sequence). Deletions cut 3 bases from V and 2 bases from J, with 16 bases between. This CDR3 contains 17 residues. For the CDR3, the DNA is TGTGCCAGCAGTTTCTCACCCGGCACGACAAACACCGGGGAGCTGTTTTTT. It yields the protein CASSFSPGTTNTGELFF.

The rearrangement links TRBV11-1 to TRBJ1-1; maybe TRBD1 (6 bases). Per the germline V gene, CDR1 is SGHAT and CDR2 is FQDESV (reference sequence). Trimming shortened V by 5 bases and J by 3 bases, and 19 bases separated the two germline ends. The CDR3 is 16 amino acids. The CDR3 here is CASSPTGKWADTEAFF. The DNA for the CDR3 is TGTGCCAGCAGCCCTACAGGGAAGTGGGCGGACACTGAAGCTTTCTTT.

V and J are TRBV6-5 and TRBJ1-5; perhaps TRBD1 as D (5 bases). V was pared by 4 bases and J by 1 base, with 8 bases between. The CDR3 totals 14 residues. Per the germline V gene, CDR1 is MNHEY and CDR2 is SVGAGI. CDR3 amino acids: CASSSRVSNQPQHF. The CDR3 DNA sequence: TGTGCCAGCAGTTCCAGGGTGAGCAATCAGCCCCAGCATTTT.

The chain recombines TRBV28 with TRBJ1-5, with 7 positions matching TRBD1. Germline trimming cut 6 bases from V and 0 bases from J; bases unmatched to any gene: 5. The CDR3 spans 15 residues. Germline assignment: CDR1 MDHEN and CDR2 SYDVKM. The CDR3 loop reads CASRLGTDSNQPQHF. CDR3 in DNA: TGTGCCAGCAGGTTAGGGACAGATAGCAATCAGCCCCAGCATTTT. Full variable domain (missing parts from reference TRBV28 and TRBJ1-5): DVKVTQSSRYLVKRTGEKVFLECVQDMDHENMFWYRQDPGLGLRLIYFSYDVKMKEKGDIPEGYSVSREKKERFSLILESASTNQTSMYLCASRLGTDSNQPQHFGDGTRLSIL.

This clone was detected once. This chain links TRBV10-3 with TRBJ1-1; a weak D match, TRBD1 (6 bases). Germline CDR1 ENHRY, CDR2 SYGVKD. This CDR3 has 15 residues. V was clipped by 0 bases and J by 0 bases, with 8 bases between them. CDR3 bases: TGTGCCATCAGTGAGTCTGGGGGCATGAACACTGAAGCTTTCTTT. Amino acids: CAISESGGMNTEAFF.

The rearrangement links TRBV27 to TRBJ2-1; 9 bases align to TRBD2. CDR3 size: 16 residues. Trimming cost V 6 bases and J 10 bases; bases outside gene matches: 16. Germline CDR1 MNHEY, CDR2 SMNVEV (reference sequence). The CDR3 bases are TGTGCCAGCAGCCAAAGCGGCAAAGCGGGAGGAATCGAGCAGTTCTTC. Its translation is CASSQSGKAGGIEQFF.

This chain joins TRBV6-5 and TRBJ2-5, with TRBD1 matching 7 bases. Per germline, CDR1 MNHEY and CDR2 SVGAGI. The CDR3 spans 13 residues. Trimming took 5 bases from V and 5 from J; bases not matched to a gene: 5. The CDR3 reads CASSRQGRETQYF. CDR3 coding DNA: TGTGCCAGCAGTCGACAGGGTCGGGAGACCCAGTACTTC.

The CDR3 coding sequence is TGTGCCACCGGGGGCGGGCGGGCCTACGAGCAGTACTTC. Its protein product is CATGGGRAYEQYF. The chain has TRBV15 and TRBJ2-5; D is possibly TRBD1 (6 bases). The J call is uncertain, as TRBJ2-7 better fits the DNA end. The CDR3 covers 13 residues. The germline gives CDR1 LNHNV, CDR2 YYDKDF (reference sequence).

The rearrangement joins TRBV4-3 to TRBJ2-6, with D perhaps matching TRBD2 (5 bases). Looked up from germline, CDR1 is LGHNA and CDR2 is YSLEER. V was trimmed by 1 base and J by 4 bases, leaving 11 bases between them. There are 16 residues in the CDR3. The CDR3 nucleotides are TGCGCCAGCAGCCAAGTCGGGAAGTCCGGGGCCAACGTCCTGACTTTC. This codes for CASSQVGKSGANVLTF.

This sequence joins TRBV6-1 and TRBJ2-7; 11 nucleotides agree with TRBD2. This CDR3 contains 15 residues. Germline V lookup: CDR1 MNHNS, CDR2 SASEGT. J lost 4 bases, V lost 7 bases, and 9 bases had no gene match. In DNA form, the CDR3 reads TGTGCCAGCACCCGGACTAGCGGGTATATTTACGAGCAGTACTTC. Translated: CASTRTSGYIYEQYF.

The gene calls are TRBV29-1 and TRBJ2-7; a weak D match, TRBD1 (5 bases). The CDR3 consists of 14 residues. Trimming removed 4 bases from V and 0 bases from J, with 13 bases in between. CDR1 is SQVTM, CDR2 ANQGSEA, per germline. The CDR3 coding sequence is TGCAGCGTTGTGGAAGGGGTCCCCTCCTACGAGCAGTACTTC. Translating gives CSVVEGVPSYEQYF.

The chain links TRBV4-3 to TRBJ1-3, with TRBD1 matching over 10 bases. The CDR3 sequence is 17 residues long. J lost 0 bases, V lost 4 bases, and 6 bases had no gene match. The germline V gene has CDR1 LGHNA and CDR2 YSLEER. CDR3 DNA: TGCGCCAGCAGCCTAAGACAGGGGGCCTCCTCTGGAAACACCATATATTTT. The encoded protein is CASSLRQGASSGNTIYF.

V gene TRBV19 combines with J gene TRBJ2-2; 14 nucleotides line up with TRBD2. Looked up from germline, CDR1 is LNHDA and CDR2 is SQIVND (reference sequence). CDR3 size: 18 residues. V lost 5 bases, J lost 0 bases, and 5 bases stayed unmatched. The CDR3 protein is CASSAQTSGRANTGELFF. The CDR3 region has the DNA TGTGCCAGTAGTGCCCAGACTAGCGGGAGGGCGAACACCGGGGAGCTGTTTTTT.

This chain connects TRBV2 to TRBJ2-7; 9 bases fit TRBD2. Germline values: CDR1 SNHLY, CDR2 FYNNEI. Losses at the gene ends were 0 bases for V and 7 bases for J; bases not matched to a gene: 13. CDR3 length equals 17 residues. The CDR3 is CASSEALWGTSRGEQYF. The CDR3 DNA sequence: TGTGCCAGCAGTGAAGCGCTTTGGGGGACTAGCAGGGGAGAGCAGTACTTC.

This chain joins TRBV5-8 and TRBJ1-1; no definite D call. Germline loops: CDR1 SGHTS, CDR2 YDEGEE. Between the trimmed V and J ends, which lost 4 bases and 5 bases, there was a span of 9 bases. The CDR3 covers 12 residues. Written as DNA, the CDR3 is TGTGCCAGCAGCCCCACGCGAACTGAAGCTTTCTTT. Protein sequence: CASSPTRTEAFF.

This chain links TRBV4-2 with TRBJ2-5; D gene unclear. V was cut by 3 bases and J by 0 bases, with 11 bases left in between. Germline CDR1 is LGHNA and CDR2 is YNFKEQ. The length of the CDR3 is 15 residues. The CDR3 DNA follows: TGTGCCAGCAGCCAGCCCCTAGAACACCAAGAGACCCAGTACTTC. Amino acid sequence: CASSQPLEHQETQYF.

The rearrangement links TRBV19 to TRBJ2-7, with D hard to call. Germline CDR1 and CDR2: LNHDA and SQIVND (reference sequence). The CDR3 length is 13 residues. The ends were cut back, 5 bases at V and 5 bases at J, with 13 bases in the middle. The CDR3 here is CASSPTERDEQYF. In DNA, the CDR3 is TGTGCCAGTAGTCCCACTGAGCGCGACGAGCAGTACTTC.

The chain recombines TRBV11-2 with TRBJ1-2; D is unresolved. This CDR3 has 16 residues. The germline V gene encodes CDR1 SGHAT and CDR2 FQNNGV. The V gene lost 2 bases and the J gene lost 0 bases, with 13 bases spanning the gap. CDR3 residues: CASSLPRREANYGYTF. In DNA, the CDR3 is TGTGCCAGCAGCTTACCGAGGAGGGAAGCTAACTATGGCTACACCTTC. Combining the CDR3 with reference TRBV11-2 and TRBJ1-2 gives the whole variable domain EAGVAQSPRYKIIEKRQSVAFWCNPISGHATLYWYQQILGQGPKLLIQFQNNGVVDDSQLPKDRFSAERLKGVDSTLKIQPAKLEDSAVYLCASSLPRREANYGYTFGSGTRLTVV.

V usage is TRBV10-1 and J usage is TRBJ2-7, with a weak D call TRBD1 (6 bases). This CDR3 has 20 amino acids. Trimming removed 3 bases at V and 3 bases at J, with 30 bases between. Germline lookup yields CDR1 WNHNN and CDR2 SYGVQD (reference sequence). The DNA for the CDR3 is TGCGCCAGCAGTGACCTTAAGGCTCCCTTGAAGACAGGCATCTTCTACGAGCAGTACTTC. It codes for CASSDLKAPLKTGIFYEQYF.